Shown below are 26 T cell receptor beta chains from a single sample sequenced in a study of CD8+CD57+ T cells in acquired aplastic anemia. TCR beta VDJ combinations and CDR3 sequences were profiled from genomic DNA. From the reads, TCRdb called clonotypes with MiXCR, one entry per CDR3 protein. The sample has under 250,000 distinct CDR3 sequences, about a third seen once. Sample: sorted CD4+, CD8+, or CD8+CD57+ T cells (not recorded which) from PBMCs. The receptors were gathered from a human donor in good health, serving as a control.

This clonotype was recorded many times. This chain connects TRBV19 to TRBJ2-2; D is uncertain. Trimming took 7 bases from V and 5 from J, leaving 5 bases between them. CDR3 size: 11 residues. Germline V gene lookup returns CDR1 LNHDA and CDR2 SQIVND (reference sequence). CDR3 sequence reads: CASKGTGELFF. The DNA of the CDR3 is TGTGCCAGTAAAGGGACCGGGGAGCTGTTTTTT.

This clonotype was recorded many times. The chain combines TRBV11-1 with TRBJ2-6, with unresolved D. V was clipped by 2 bases and J by 0 bases, with 23 bases between them. This CDR3 region has 21 residues. Germline V gene data show CDR1 as SGHAT and CDR2 as FQDESV (reference sequence). In DNA, the CDR3 is TGTGCCAGCAGCTTACGGATGTTCGGGCAGACCTCAAGCTCTGGGGCCAACGTCCTGACTTTC. As protein: CASSLRMFGQTSSSGANVLTF.

This clonotype was counted a few times. V gene TRBV12-5 combines with J gene TRBJ2-7, with D perhaps matching TRBD1 or TRBD2 (5 bases each). This CDR3 is 16 amino acids long. V was shortened by 3 bases and J by 3 bases, with 18 bases between the two germline ends. Germline-derived CDR1 and CDR2 are LGHNT and FRNRAP. The CDR3 sequence: CASGFARDGAIYEQYF. The CDR3 DNA reads as TGTGCTAGTGGTTTTGCTCGGGACGGGGCGATCTACGAGCAGTACTTC.

Details on this clonotype: This may come from a read error, since a much larger clone is one base off. CDR3 sequence (DNA): TGTGCCAGCAGGCGGACAGGGGGAGATCCACCCCTCCACTTT. Its protein product is CASRRTGGDPPLHF. The V and J genes are TRBV27 and TRBJ1-6; 10 bases are a match to TRBD1. The trim removed 6 bases at V and 11 bases at J, leaving 7 bases unmatched. Germline V gives CDR1 MNHEY, CDR2 SMNVEV (reference sequence). This CDR3 is built from 14 residues.

The V and J genes are TRBV24-1 and TRBJ2-2; 7 nucleotides agree with TRBD2. CDR1 and CDR2 (germline): KGHDR, SFDVKD. The CDR3 loop spans 12 amino acids. After removal of 9 bases from V and 7 bases from J, the junction contained 4 bases not matched to a gene. CDR3 coding DNA: TGTGCCACCGCGAGGACTAGCGGGGAGCTGTTTTTT. Translated: CATARTSGELFF.

This clonotype was seen ten or more times. J is TRBJ2-1 and V is TRBV7-3; D is ambiguous. From germline, CDR1 is SGHTA and CDR2 FQGTGA. Trimming pared 1 base from V and 2 bases from J, leaving 3 bases between. The CDR3 covers 13 residues. CDR3: CASSLIPYNEQFF. CDR3 in DNA: TGTGCCAGCAGCTTAATCCCCTACAATGAGCAGTTCTTC.

This clonotype was counted between two and nine times. The V gene is TRBV28, the J gene TRBJ1-4; TRBD1 matches 8 bases. The CDR3 is 13 amino acids. Looked up from germline, CDR1 is MDHEN and CDR2 is SYDVKM. Losses at the gene ends were 7 bases for V and 3 bases for J; bases not matched to a gene: 1. The DNA of the CDR3 is TGTGCCAGCAAGGGACAGGCTAATGAAAAACTGTTTTTT. This gives the protein CASKGQANEKLFF.

This clonotype was recorded at least ten times. The J gene is TRBJ1-5, the V gene TRBV11-1; 8 bases fit TRBD1. The CDR3 is 16 residues long. Trimming took 4 bases from V and 2 from J; bases not matched to a gene: 7. The germline CDR1 and CDR2 sequences are SGHAT and FQDESV (reference sequence). The CDR3 region has the DNA TGTGCCAGCAGCTCTACAGGGGGTCTTGGCAATCAGCCCCAGCATTTT. This translates into CASSSTGGLGNQPQHF. The whole variable domain, filled in from reference TRBV11-1 and TRBJ1-5, reads EAEVAQSPRYKITEKSQAVAFWCDPISGHATLYWYRQILGQGPELLVQFQDESVVDDSQLPKDRFSAERLKGVDSTLKIQPAELGDSAMYLCASSSTGGLGNQPQHFGDGTRLSIL.

The chain has TRBV27 and TRBJ2-5; 10 bases are a match to TRBD2. CDR1 and CDR2 (germline): MNHEY, SMNVEV (reference sequence). V was pared by 1 base and J by 3 bases, with 5 bases of the junction left unmatched. The CDR3 length is 16 residues. The CDR3 coding sequence is TGTGCCAGCAGTTTATTGGTAGCGGGAGGAAAAGAGACCCAGTACTTC. It encodes CASSLLVAGGKETQYF.

Note on this clonotype: A read error may account for a junction end that differs from germline. The chain carries TRBV19 and TRBJ1-2, with 8 positions matching TRBD1. The germline V gene encodes CDR1 LNHDA and CDR2 SQIVND (reference sequence). The CDR3 is 14 residues long. The DNA of the CDR3 is TGTGCCAGCAAAGACCGGGACAGGTACTATGGCTACGCCTTC. Protein sequence: CASKDRDRYYGYAF.

A note on this clonotype: A much larger clone differs from this one at a single base, so this may be a read error. The genes are TRBV10-3 and TRBJ1-2; TRBD1 is a possible D gene (5 bases). The CDR3 contains 15 residues. Germline CDR1 and CDR2: ENHRY and SYGVKD. The CDR3: CATSGYRLPSYGYTF. The CDR3 DNA reads as TGTGCCACCAGTGGGTACAGGTTGCCGTCCTATGGCTACACCTTC.

Ten or more counts support this clonotype. The chain has TRBV20-1 and TRBJ1-2; D remains unclear. CDR1 is DFQATT, CDR2 SNEGSKA, per germline (reference sequence). With 3 bases removed from V and 1 base from J, the gap between germline ends came to 9 bases. The CDR3 is made up of 13 amino acids. CDR3 nucleotides: TGCAGTGCTAGTTACAGCGTTAACTATGGCTACACCTTC. This gives the protein CSASYSVNYGYTF.

This clonotype was observed at least ten times. V gene TRBV19 combines with J gene TRBJ2-1; D call uncertain. Trimming removed 5 bases from V and 4 bases from J, with 9 bases in between. Germline values: CDR1 LNHDA, CDR2 SQIVND (reference sequence). This CDR3 is 13 amino acids long. CDR3 DNA: TGTGCCAGTAGTCATGGGCGGTACAATGAGCAGTTCTTC. As protein: CASSHGRYNEQFF.

In its sample, this clonotype was seen many times. The V gene is TRBV5-5, the J gene TRBJ1-6; D unresolved. CDR3 size: 16 residues. The ends were cut back, 0 bases at V and 9 bases at J, with 16 bases in the middle. Germline V gene lookup returns CDR1 SGHKS and CDR2 YYEKEE (reference sequence). The CDR3 loop is CASSLDDTPTRSPLHF. Here the CDR3 DNA reads TGTGCCAGCAGCTTGGACGACACTCCTACTCGTTCACCCCTCCACTTT. Full variable domain (missing parts from reference TRBV5-5 and TRBJ1-6): DAGVTQSPTHLIKTRGQQVTLRCSPISGHKSVSWYQQVLGQGPQFIFQYYEKEERGRGNFPDRFSARQFPNYSSELNVNALLLGDSALYLCASSLDDTPTRSPLHFGNGTRLTVT.

A single count supports this clonotype. V gene TRBV10-3 combines with J gene TRBJ1-1; D is perhaps TRBD1 (5 bases). V dropped 4 bases and J dropped 3 bases, with 9 bases sitting between them. This CDR3 region has 13 residues. CDR1 ENHRY and CDR2 SYGVKD come from the germline V gene. CDR3 nucleotides: TGTGCCATCAGTGGGGGGGATGACACTGAAGCTTTCTTT. Protein: CAISGGDDTEAFF.

This clonotype has just a few counts. The genes are TRBV6-1 and TRBJ1-3; no clear D. The V and J ends lost 4 bases and 0 bases respectively, with 4 bases between them. The CDR3 sequence is 13 residues long. Per the germline V gene, CDR1 is MNHNS and CDR2 is SASEGT. The CDR3 nucleotides are TGTGCCAGCAGTGCCGACTCTGGAAACACCATATATTTT. This sequence encodes CASSADSGNTIYF.

The gene calls are TRBV6-2 or TRBV6-3 and TRBJ2-3; 9 nucleotides agree with TRBD1. Germline V gene data show CDR1 as MNHEY and CDR2 as SVGEGT. The CDR3 is made up of 16 amino acids. V dropped 2 bases and J dropped 0; count of bases not matched to a gene: 3. CDR3 sequence: CASSYPTGGSTDTQYF. As DNA, the CDR3 is TGTGCCAGCAGTTACCCGACAGGGGGGAGCACAGATACGCAGTATTTT.

This clonotype was recorded many times. V is TRBV29-1 and J is TRBJ2-5; D gene ambiguous. Per the germline V gene, CDR1 is SQVTM and CDR2 is ANQGSEA. Trimming removed 3 bases at V and 4 bases at J, with 15 bases between. CDR3 length: 14 amino acids. As DNA, the CDR3 is TGCAGCGTTGAGGGCATTGATTCTCGAGAGACCCAGTACTTC. It specifies CSVEGIDSRETQYF.

This clonotype was seen repeatedly, ten times or more. The chain is built from TRBV12-3 or TRBV12-4 and TRBJ2-7; D is possibly TRBD2 (7 bases). This CDR3 comprises 14 residues. Trimming removed 6 bases from V and 0 bases from J, with 12 bases in between. CDR3 protein: CASRRGPSSYEQYF. The DNA of the CDR3 is TGTGCCAGCAGGCGGGGGCCGAGCTCCTACGAGCAGTACTTC.

This clonotype was seen a few times. This sequence joins TRBV20-1 and TRBJ2-7; D gene unclear. The CDR3 is 15 residues long. Germline CDR1 is DFQATT and CDR2 is SNEGSKA (reference sequence). V lost 0 bases to trimming and J lost 0 bases, with 12 bases between them. The CDR3 nucleotides read TGCAGTGCTAGAGATCTTTATAAGAGCTCCTACGAGCAGTACTTC. Protein: CSARDLYKSSYEQYF.

V usage is TRBV10-3 and J usage is TRBJ1-4; D possibly corresponds to TRBD1 (5 bases). Trimming removed 10 bases at V and 8 bases at J, with 20 bases between. Germline V gene lookup returns CDR1 ENHRY and CDR2 SYGVKD. The CDR3 has 14 residues. CDR3 amino acids: CASSRDRVREKLFF. The CDR3 DNA follows: TGTGCCAGCAGCCGGGACCGCGTTAGGGAAAAACTGTTTTTT.

This clonotype occurred a few times. The rearrangement links TRBV6-1 to TRBJ1-4; 7 nucleotides line up with TRBD1. Germline V CDR1 and CDR2: MNHNS, SASEGT. This CDR3 comprises 15 residues. J lost 5 bases, V lost 6 bases, and 9 bases had no gene match. The CDR3 sequence: CASRNTGVGNEKLFF. CDR3 nucleotide sequence: TGTGCCAGCAGGAATACAGGGGTAGGGAATGAAAAACTGTTTTTT.

This clonotype was observed many times. The chain links TRBV2 to TRBJ1-2; the D is unclear. Trimming pared 5 bases from V and 3 bases from J, leaving 16 bases between. Germline V gene sequence: CDR1 SNHLY, CDR2 FYNNEI. The CDR3 sequence is 15 residues long. CDR3 region: CASSPPDGVYYGYTF. CDR3 nucleotide sequence: TGTGCCAGCAGTCCACCGGACGGAGTTTACTATGGCTACACCTTC.

For this clonotype: This may be a read error: a much more frequent sequence differs by one nucleotide. This chain joins TRBV4-1 and TRBJ1-2; no reliable D call. CDR3 length: 18 residues. V shed 1 base and J shed 4 bases, with 22 bases lying between them. Germline CDR1 and CDR2: MGHRA and YSYEKL. The CDR3 nucleotides are TGCGCCAGCAGCCAAGTTAACATCGTCGCGGGTGGAAGCTATGGCTACACCTTC. Its translation: CASSQVNIVAGGSYGYTF.

This clonotype showed up many times. This chain joins TRBV29-1 and TRBJ2-7; possibly TRBD1 for D (6 bases). The CDR3 totals 14 residues. Trimming took off 7 bases at V and 1 base at J, with 17 bases between the two ends. Germline V gene lookup returns CDR1 SQVTM and CDR2 ANQGSEA. The CDR3 DNA reads as TGCAGCGCCACTAAGGACAGTTCGTCCTACGAGCAGTACTTC. Translated, it gives CSATKDSSSYEQYF.

This rearrangement joins TRBV2 to TRBJ1-5; weak D call: TRBD1 (5 bases). Trimming left V 5 bases short and J 4 bases short, with 15 bases between. Germline values: CDR1 SNHLY, CDR2 FYNNEI. CDR3 length equals 15 residues. CDR3 sequence reads: CASSSGTVLNQPQHF. CDR3 nucleotides: TGTGCCAGCAGTTCCGGGACGGTCCTTAATCAGCCCCAGCATTTT. Variable domain in full (rest from reference TRBV2 and TRBJ1-5): EPEVTQTPSHQVTQMGQEVILRCVPISNHLYFYWYRQILGQKVEFLVSFYNNEISEKSEIFDDQFSVERPDGSNFTLKIRSTKLEDSAMYFCASSSGTVLNQPQHFGDGTRLSIL.